The T cell receptor (beta chain) described here comes from a study of shared clonotypes between healthy human individuals. This clone was detected once. Trimming removed 5 bases from V and 8 bases from J, with 18 bases in between. Germline V gene data show CDR1 as SEHNR and CDR2 as FQNEAQ (reference sequence). The CDR3 is 15 residues long. The table came from immunoSEQ multiplex PCR; TCRdb's copy has only in-frame clones and leaves some out. The table has about 2 million clones, around 96% seen once. Naive CD8 isolation took CD45RO-negative cells positively selected for CCR7 and excluded terminally differentiated effector memory CD45RA+ cells.

The sequenced sample was naive CD8+ T cells sorted from blood. This receptor was obtained from a man younger than 35 in good health. The chain couples TRBV7-9 to TRBJ1-4; unclear D gene. In DNA form, the CDR3 reads TGTGCCAGCAGCAACGAGGACTGGCAGGAAGAAAAACTGTTTTTT. Its protein product is CASSNEDWQEEKLFF.